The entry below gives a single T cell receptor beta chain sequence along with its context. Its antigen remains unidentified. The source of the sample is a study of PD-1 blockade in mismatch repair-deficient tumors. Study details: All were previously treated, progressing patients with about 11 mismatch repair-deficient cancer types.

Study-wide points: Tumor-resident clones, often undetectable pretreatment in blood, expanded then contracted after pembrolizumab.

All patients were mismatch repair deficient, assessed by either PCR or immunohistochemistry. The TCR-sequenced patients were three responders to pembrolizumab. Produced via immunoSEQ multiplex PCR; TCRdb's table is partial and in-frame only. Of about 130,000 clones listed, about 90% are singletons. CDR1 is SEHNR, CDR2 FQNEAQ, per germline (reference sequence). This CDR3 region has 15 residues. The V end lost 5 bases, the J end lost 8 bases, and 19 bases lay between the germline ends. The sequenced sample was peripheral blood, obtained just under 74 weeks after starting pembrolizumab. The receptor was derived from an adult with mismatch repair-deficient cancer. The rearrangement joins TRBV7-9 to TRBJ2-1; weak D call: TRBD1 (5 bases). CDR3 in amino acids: CASSPQGFVFDEQFF. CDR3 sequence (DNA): TGTGCCAGCAGCCCTCAGGGTTTTGTGTTCGATGAGCAGTTCTTC.